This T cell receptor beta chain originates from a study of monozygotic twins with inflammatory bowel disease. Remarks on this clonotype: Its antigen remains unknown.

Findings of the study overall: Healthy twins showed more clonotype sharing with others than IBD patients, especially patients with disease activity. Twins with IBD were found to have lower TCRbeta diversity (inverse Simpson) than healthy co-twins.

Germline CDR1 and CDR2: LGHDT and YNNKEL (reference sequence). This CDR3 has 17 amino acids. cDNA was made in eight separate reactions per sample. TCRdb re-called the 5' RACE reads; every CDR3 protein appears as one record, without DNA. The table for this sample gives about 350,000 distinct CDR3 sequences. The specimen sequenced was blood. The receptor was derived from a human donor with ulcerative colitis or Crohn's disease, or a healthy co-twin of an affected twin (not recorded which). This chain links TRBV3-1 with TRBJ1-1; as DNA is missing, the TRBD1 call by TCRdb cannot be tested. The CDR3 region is CASSPITGANMNTEAFF.